The clone carrying this T cell receptor beta chain is a singleton in its sample. Its cognate antigen is unknown. The data are from a study of Ad26.COV2.S vaccination and SARS-CoV-2 variants. Across the study: Trial arm assignment for the donor was COV1001 Ad26.COV2.S. Findings and limits, study-wide: Comparability of non-spike TCR breadth was observed across vaccine and placebo recipients. People who got the vaccine had more spike-specific TCR breadth than people who got placebo. Substantial breadth was reportedly displayed by spike-specific CD8+ and CD4+ T cell responses after vaccination.

TCRdb's copy holds only in-frame clones and misses some; the assay was immunoSEQ multiplex PCR. This sample has some 340,000 clones, with 85% found just once. Trimming removed 3 bases at V and 7 bases at J, with 10 bases between. The CDR3 extends over 13 amino acids. Treatment of the sample: some 20 received Ad26.COV2.S at low or high dose, single or two shots; 5 received placebo; per-sample allocation not given. Samples came from day 63 after the first vaccine or placebo injection. The V gene is TRBV12-3 or TRBV12-4, the J gene TRBJ1-3; no clear D gene. The specimen was peripheral blood, collected in a trial of Ad26.COV2.S vaccine versus placebo. The clonotype was recovered from a person between 18 and 65 years old who received the Ad26.COV2.S COVID-19 vaccine or a placebo. CDR3 sequence: CASSFLGDNTIYF. The DNA for the CDR3 is TGTGCCAGCAGTTTTCTTGGGGATAACACCATATATTTT.